The 3 T cell receptor beta chains below come from one sample, sequenced in a study of patients and donors after allogeneic stem cell transplantation. TCRdb re-analysed the RT-PCR reads in MiXCR, keeping a single row per CDR3 protein. The table has 70,000 to 75,000 distinct CDR3 sequences, about 26% seen once. Input material: blood, either unsorted or a sorted T cell fraction (not recorded which). These TCRs come from a human donor who was either an allogeneic HSCT recipient or a stem cell or donor lymphocyte infusion donor (not recorded which). It is not recorded whose cells these are; they may come from a transplant donor.

This clonotype showed up just a few times. The gene calls are TRBV4-1 and TRBJ1-1; no firm D call. CDR1 is MGHRA and CDR2 is YSYEKL in the germline V gene. The CDR3 runs to 16 residues. V lost 4 bases and J lost 1, with 16 bases in between. CDR3 bases: TGCGCCAGCAGCCGCCCGGGAAAGGCAGAGAACACTGAAGCTTTCTTT. It codes for CASSRPGKAENTEAFF.

The rearrangement uses TRBV19 and TRBJ2-1, with D possibly being TRBD1 (6 bases). CDR3 length: 14 residues. CDR1 LNHDA and CDR2 SQIVND come from the germline V gene (reference sequence). The germline V and J ends were trimmed by 8 bases and 2 bases, with 13 bases remaining between them. The CDR3 nucleotides read TGTGCCAGTGCTACAGGGTCGGCCTACAATGAGCAGTTCTTC. It encodes CASATGSAYNEQFF. The whole variable domain, filled in from reference TRBV19 and TRBJ2-1, reads DGGITQSPKYLFRKEGQNVTLSCEQNLNHDAMYWYRQDPGQGLRLIYYSQIVNDFQKGDIAEGYSVSREKKESFPLTVTSAQKNPTAFYLCASATGSAYNEQFFGPGTRLTVL.

This clonotype occurred a few times. The chain employs TRBV20-1 and TRBJ2-1; 11 bases align to TRBD2. The germline gives CDR1 DFQATT, CDR2 SNEGSKA (reference sequence). The CDR3 is 18 residues long. The CDR3 loop reads CSPGRGTLAGGVYNEQFF. DNA of the CDR3: TGCAGCCCGGGCAGGGGGACTTTAGCGGGAGGGGTCTACAATGAGCAGTTCTTC.